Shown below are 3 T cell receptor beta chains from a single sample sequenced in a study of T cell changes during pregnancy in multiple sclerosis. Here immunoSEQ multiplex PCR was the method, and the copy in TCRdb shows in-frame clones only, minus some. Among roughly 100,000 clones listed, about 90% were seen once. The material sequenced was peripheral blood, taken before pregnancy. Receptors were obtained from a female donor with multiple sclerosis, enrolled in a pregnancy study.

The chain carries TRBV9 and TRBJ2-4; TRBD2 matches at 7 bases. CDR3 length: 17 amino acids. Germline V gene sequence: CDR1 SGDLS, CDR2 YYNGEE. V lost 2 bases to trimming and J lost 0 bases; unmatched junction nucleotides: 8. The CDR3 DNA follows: TGTGCCAGCAGCGTCCAACGGGGGGTGAAAGCCAAAAACATTCAGTACTTC. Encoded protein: CASSVQRGVKAKNIQYF.

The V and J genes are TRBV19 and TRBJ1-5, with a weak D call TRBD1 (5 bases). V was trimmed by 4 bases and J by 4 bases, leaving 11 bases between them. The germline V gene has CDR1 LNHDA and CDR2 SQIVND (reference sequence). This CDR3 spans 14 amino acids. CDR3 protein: CASSREGINQPQHF. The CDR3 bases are TGTGCCAGTAGTAGGGAGGGGATTAATCAGCCCCAGCATTTT.

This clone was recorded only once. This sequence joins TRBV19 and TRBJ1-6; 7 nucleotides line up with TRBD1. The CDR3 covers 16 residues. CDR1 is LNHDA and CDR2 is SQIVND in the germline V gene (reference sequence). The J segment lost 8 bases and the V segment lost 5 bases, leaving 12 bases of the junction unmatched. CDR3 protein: CASSVRQGSSDSPLHF. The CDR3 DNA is TGTGCCAGTAGTGTAAGACAGGGATCCTCGGATTCACCCCTCCACTTT.